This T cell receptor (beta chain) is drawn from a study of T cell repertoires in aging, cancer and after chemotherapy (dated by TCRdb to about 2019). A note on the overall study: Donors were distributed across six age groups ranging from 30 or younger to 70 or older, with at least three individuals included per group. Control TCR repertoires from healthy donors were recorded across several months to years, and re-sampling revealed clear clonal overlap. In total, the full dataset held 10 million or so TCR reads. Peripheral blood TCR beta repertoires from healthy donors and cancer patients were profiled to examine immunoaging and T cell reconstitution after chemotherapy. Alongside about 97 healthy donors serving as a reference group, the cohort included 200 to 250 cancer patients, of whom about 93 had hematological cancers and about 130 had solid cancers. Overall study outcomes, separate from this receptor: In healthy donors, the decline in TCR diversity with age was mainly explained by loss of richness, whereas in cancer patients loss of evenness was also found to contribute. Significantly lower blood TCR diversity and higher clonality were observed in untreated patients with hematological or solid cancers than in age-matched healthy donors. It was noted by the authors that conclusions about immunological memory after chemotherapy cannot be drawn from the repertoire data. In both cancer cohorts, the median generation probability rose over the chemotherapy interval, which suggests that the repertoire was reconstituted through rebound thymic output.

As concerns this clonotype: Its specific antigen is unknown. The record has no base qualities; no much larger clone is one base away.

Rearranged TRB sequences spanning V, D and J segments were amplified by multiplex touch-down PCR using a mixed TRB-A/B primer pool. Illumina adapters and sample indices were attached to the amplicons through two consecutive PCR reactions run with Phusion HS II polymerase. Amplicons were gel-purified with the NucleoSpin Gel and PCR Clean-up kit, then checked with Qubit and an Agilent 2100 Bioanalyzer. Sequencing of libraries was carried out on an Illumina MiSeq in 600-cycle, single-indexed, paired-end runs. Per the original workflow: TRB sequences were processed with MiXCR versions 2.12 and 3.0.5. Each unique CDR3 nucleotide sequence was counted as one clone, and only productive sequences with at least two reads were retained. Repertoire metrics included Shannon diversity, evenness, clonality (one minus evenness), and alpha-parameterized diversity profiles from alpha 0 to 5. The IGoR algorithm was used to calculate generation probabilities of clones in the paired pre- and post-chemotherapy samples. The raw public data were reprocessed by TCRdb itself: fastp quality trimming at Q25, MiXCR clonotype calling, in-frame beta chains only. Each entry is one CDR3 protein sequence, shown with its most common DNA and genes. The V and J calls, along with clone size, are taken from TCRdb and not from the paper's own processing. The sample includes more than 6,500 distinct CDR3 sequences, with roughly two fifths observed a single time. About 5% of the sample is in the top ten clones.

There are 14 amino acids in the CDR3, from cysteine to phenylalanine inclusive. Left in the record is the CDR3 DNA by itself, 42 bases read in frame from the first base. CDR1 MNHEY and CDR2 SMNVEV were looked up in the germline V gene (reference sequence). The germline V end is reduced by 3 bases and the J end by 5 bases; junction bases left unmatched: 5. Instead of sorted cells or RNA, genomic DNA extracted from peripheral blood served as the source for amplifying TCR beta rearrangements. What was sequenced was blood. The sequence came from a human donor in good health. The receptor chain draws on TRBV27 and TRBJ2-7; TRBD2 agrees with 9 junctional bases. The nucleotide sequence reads TGTGCCAGCAGTTTCGGGACTAGCTTACACGAGCAGTACTTC. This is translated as CASSFGTSLHEQYF.